At least ten counts were recorded for the clone carrying this T cell receptor beta chain. Its antigen is undetermined. Original processing methods: Built for papillary thyroid cancer, a distant-metastasis classifier drew on CDR3 differences across clinicopathological groups. TCRdb reanalyzed the PCR reads via MiXCR. TCRdb's processing, not the authors' own work, is the source of the V and J calls. The sample includes tens of thousands of clones, around 16% of them seen just once. Among the patients, none had received any treatment before thyroid surgery. The CDR3 runs 16 residues. V was pared by 3 bases and J by 7 bases, with 7 bases of the junction left unmatched. CDR1 is SGDLS and CDR2 is YYNGEE in the germline V gene. These data originate in a study of metastatic and nonmetastatic thyroid tumors. Study-level background: From malignant and benign thyroid patients, repertoires in blood and in tumor or nodule tissue were compared. Notes on the study in general: When malignant thyroid tumors were compared with benign nodules, TCR beta diversity was reportedly significantly higher in the malignant tumors. This held in both blood and tumor samples.

The receptor's source is a female donor with papillary thyroid cancer or a benign thyroid nodule (not recorded which). Some clones in this sample may be carry-over from other donors' samples. This chain joins TRBV9 and TRBJ2-1; 13 bases map to TRBD2. The sequencing input was tumor tissue. The CDR3 here is CASSASGTSGANEQFF. The CDR3 DNA reads TGTGCCAGCAGCGCCTCCGGGACTAGCGGGGCGAATGAGCAGTTCTTC.